Included here is one T cell receptor (beta chain) sequence, with context. The second PCR ran roughly 7 to 12 cycles with a sample-barcoded 5' primer and J-beta primers. TCRdb processed the 5' RACE reads anew with MiXCR; each CDR3 protein has one entry. The sample lists around 1,800,000 distinct CDR3 sequences, about two fifths occurring once. This entry comes from a study of blood T cells in healthy people across ages. The CDR3 is 15 amino acids. Deletions cut 3 bases from V and 0 bases from J, with 12 bases between. Germline V gene data show CDR1 as SGHKS and CDR2 as YYEKEE (reference sequence). The clonotype originates from a human donor in good health. Sequenced material: blood. This chain joins TRBV5-5 and TRBJ1-2, with D perhaps TRBD1 (5 bases). CDR3 DNA: TGTGCCAGCAGCTCTGGACCGGGGCCTAACTATGGCTACACCTTC. It yields the protein CASSSGPGPNYGYTF.